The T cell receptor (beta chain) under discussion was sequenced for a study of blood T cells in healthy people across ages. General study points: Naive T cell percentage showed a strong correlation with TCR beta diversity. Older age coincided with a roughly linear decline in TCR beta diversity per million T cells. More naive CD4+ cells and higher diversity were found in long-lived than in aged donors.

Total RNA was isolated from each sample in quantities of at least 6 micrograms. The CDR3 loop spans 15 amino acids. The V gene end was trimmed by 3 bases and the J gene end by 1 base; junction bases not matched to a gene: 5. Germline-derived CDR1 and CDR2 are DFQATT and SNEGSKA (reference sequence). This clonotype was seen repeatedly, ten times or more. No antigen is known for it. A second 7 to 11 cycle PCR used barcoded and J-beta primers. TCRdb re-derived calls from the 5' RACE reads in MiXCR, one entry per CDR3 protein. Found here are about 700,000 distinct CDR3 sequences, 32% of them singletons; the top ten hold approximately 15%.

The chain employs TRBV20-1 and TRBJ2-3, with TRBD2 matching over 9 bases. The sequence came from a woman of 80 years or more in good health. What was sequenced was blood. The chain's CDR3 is CSASLGGGGTDTQYF. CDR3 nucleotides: TGCAGTGCTAGTCTGGGCGGGGGGGGCACAGATACGCAGTATTTT.